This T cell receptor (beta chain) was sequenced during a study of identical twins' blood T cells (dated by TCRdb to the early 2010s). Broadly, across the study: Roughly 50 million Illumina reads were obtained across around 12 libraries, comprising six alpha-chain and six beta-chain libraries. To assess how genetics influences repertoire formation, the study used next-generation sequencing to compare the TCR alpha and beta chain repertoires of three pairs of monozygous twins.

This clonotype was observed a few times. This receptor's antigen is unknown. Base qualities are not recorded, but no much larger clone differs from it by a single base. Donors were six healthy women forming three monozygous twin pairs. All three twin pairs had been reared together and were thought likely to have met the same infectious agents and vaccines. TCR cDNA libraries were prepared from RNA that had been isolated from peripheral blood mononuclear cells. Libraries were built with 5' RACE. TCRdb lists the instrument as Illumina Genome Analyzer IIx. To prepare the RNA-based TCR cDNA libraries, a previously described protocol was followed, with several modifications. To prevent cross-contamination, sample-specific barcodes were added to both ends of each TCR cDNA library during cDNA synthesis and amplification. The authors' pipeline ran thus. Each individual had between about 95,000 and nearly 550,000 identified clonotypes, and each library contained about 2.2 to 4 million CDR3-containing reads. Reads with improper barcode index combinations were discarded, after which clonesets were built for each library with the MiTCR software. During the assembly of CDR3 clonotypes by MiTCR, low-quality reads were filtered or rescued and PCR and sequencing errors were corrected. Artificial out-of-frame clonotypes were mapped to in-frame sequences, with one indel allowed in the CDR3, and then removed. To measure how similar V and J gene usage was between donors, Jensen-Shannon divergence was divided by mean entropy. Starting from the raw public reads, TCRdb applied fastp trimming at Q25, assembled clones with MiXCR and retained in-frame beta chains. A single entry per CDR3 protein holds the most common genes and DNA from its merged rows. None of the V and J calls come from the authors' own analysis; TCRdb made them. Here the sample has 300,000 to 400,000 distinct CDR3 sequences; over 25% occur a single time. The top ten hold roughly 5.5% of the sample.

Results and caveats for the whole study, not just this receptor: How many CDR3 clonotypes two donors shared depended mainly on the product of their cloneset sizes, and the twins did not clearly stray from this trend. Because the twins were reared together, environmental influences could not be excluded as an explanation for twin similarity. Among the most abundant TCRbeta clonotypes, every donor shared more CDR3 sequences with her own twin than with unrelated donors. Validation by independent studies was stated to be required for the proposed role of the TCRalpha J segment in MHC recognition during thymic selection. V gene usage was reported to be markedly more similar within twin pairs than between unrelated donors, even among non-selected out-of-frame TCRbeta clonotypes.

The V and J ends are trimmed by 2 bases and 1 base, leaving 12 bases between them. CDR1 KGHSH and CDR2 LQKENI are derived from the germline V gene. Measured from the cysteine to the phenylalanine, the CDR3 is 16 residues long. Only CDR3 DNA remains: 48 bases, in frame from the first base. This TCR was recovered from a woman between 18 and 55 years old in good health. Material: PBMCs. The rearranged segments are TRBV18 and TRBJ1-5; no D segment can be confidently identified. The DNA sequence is TGTGCCAGCTCACCAAGAACGGGAGGGAGCAATCAGCCCCAGCATTTT. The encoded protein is CASSPRTGGSNQPQHF.